This T cell receptor beta chain was captured in a study of T cell repertoires in cytomegalovirus infection. Study context: Signatures in public TCR beta sequences pointed to both CMV infection and matching HLA type. Study-wide findings and caveats: HLA-C-restricted, CMV-specific TCR beta clonotypes were dominant ex vivo. Of the TCR beta families, the public ones yielded a cumulative frequency that identified carriers of CMV plus the relevant HLA.

TCRdb re-analysed the reads in MiXCR, keeping a single row per CDR3 protein. The sample has about 200,000 distinct CDR3 sequences; 7.5% to 10% are singletons. This clonotype was found many times. Its matching antigen is unknown. Germline V CDR1 and CDR2: ENHRY, SYGVKD. This CDR3 has 15 amino acids. V was cut by 4 bases and J by 3 bases, with 15 bases left in between. V gene TRBV10-3 combines with J gene TRBJ1-1; D might be TRBD1 (6 bases). The specimen was PBMCs. This receptor was taken from a human donor in good health (CMV status not recorded). Some clones in this sample may be carry-over from other donors' samples. CDR3 loop: CAISARGGWDTEAFF. The DNA for the CDR3 is TGTGCCATCAGTGCTAGGGGGGGGTGGGACACTGAAGCTTTCTTT.